Each of the 14 T cell receptor beta chains below was sequenced from the same sample in a study of T cells in Graves' hyperthyroidism and ophthalmopathy. Amplified TCR beta CDR3 regions derived from RNA transcripts. The study used the HTBI primer set for a first-round RT-PCR of the TCR CDR3. TCRdb used MiXCR to reprocess the multiplex PCR reads, holding one entry per CDR3 protein. The sample includes 500,000 to 700,000 distinct CDR3 sequences, about a sixth of them seen just once. Material for sequencing was blood. These receptors were obtained from a woman between 18 and 29 years old with Graves' hyperthyroidism.

The chain joins TRBV3-1 to TRBJ2-7, with D possibly being TRBD1 (5 bases). CDR1 is LGHDT, CDR2 YNNKEL, per germline (reference sequence). This CDR3 is built from 14 residues. V was pared by 1 base and J by 2 bases, with 9 bases between. The chain's CDR3 is CASSQVTGPYEQYF. CDR3 nucleotides: TGTGCCAGCAGCCAAGTCACAGGCCCCTACGAGCAGTACTTC.

In this sample, this clonotype turned up many times. The chain has TRBV2 and TRBJ2-1; tentative D call: TRBD2 (6 bases). The CDR3 is 14 amino acids. Between the trimmed V and J ends, which lost 7 bases and 7 bases, there was a span of 17 bases. Looked up from germline, CDR1 is SNHLY and CDR2 is FYNNEI. CDR3 residues: CASMFRDGGNEQFF. The CDR3 DNA reads as TGTGCCAGCATGTTCCGGGATGGGGGGAATGAGCAGTTCTTC.

This clonotype was seen a few times. This chain connects TRBV29-1 to TRBJ1-5, with a weak D call TRBD1 (5 bases). Germline CDR1 and CDR2: SQVTM and ANQGSEA. CDR3 length: 13 residues. The ends were cut back, 3 bases at V and 3 bases at J, with 9 bases in the middle. The CDR3 sequence: CSVESGINQPQHF. The CDR3 DNA reads TGCAGCGTTGAGTCAGGGATCAATCAGCCCCAGCATTTT.

This clonotype was counted only a few times. The chain couples TRBV7-9 to TRBJ2-5; a possible D gene is TRBD1 (5 bases). Deletions cut 2 bases from V and 2 bases from J, with 12 bases between. The CDR3 length is 15 residues. Germline V gene lookup returns CDR1 SEHNR and CDR2 FQNEAQ (reference sequence). This CDR3 is CASSLPGSEQETQYF. The CDR3 nucleotides are TGTGCCAGCAGCTTACCAGGGTCTGAACAAGAGACCCAGTACTTC.

The J gene is TRBJ2-3, the V gene TRBV9, with D maybe TRBD2 (7 bases). CDR3 length: 16 residues. V dropped 3 bases and J dropped 1 base, with 15 bases sitting between them. Per the germline V gene, CDR1 is SGDLS and CDR2 is YYNGEE. The CDR3: CASSAQGLAGTDTQYF. The CDR3, as DNA: TGTGCCAGCAGCGCCCAGGGGCTAGCGGGCACAGATACGCAGTATTTT. Full variable domain (remainder filled in from reference TRBV9 and TRBJ2-3): DSGVTQTPKHLITATGQRVTLRCSPRSGDLSVYWYQQSLDQGLQFLIQYYNGEERAKGNILERFSAQQFPDLHSELNLSSLELGDSALYFCASSAQGLAGTDTQYFGPGTRLTVL.

This clonotype came up many times. The rearrangement uses TRBV5-5 and TRBJ2-3, with no clear D. The V and J ends lost 3 bases and 2 bases respectively, with 13 bases between them. CDR3 length equals 15 residues. Germline CDR1 SGHKS, CDR2 YYEKEE (reference sequence). The CDR3 sequence is CASSYSLLVTDTQYF. The CDR3 bases are TGTGCCAGCAGCTATAGTCTTCTCGTCACAGATACGCAGTATTTT.

This clonotype appeared many times. The gene calls are TRBV5-1 and TRBJ2-1; TRBD2 matches 7 bases. V shed 1 base, J shed 8 bases, and the junction held 9 bases outside the gene matches. This CDR3 is built from 15 residues. CDR1 and CDR2 from the germline V gene are SGHRS and YFSETQ. The CDR3 DNA is TGCGCCAGCAGCTTGATTTTGGCGGGGGTGGATGAGCAGTTCTTC. Protein product: CASSLILAGVDEQFF. Looking up the rest from reference TRBV5-1 and TRBJ2-1 gives the full variable domain: KAGVTQTPRYLIKTRGQQVTLSCSPISGHRSVSWYQQTPGQGLQFLFEYFSETQRNKGNFPGRFSGRQFSNSRSEMNVSTLELGDSALYLCASSLILAGVDEQFFGPGTRLTVL.

This clonotype was observed at least ten times. The CDR3 region is CASSYSHRGGDGYTF. CDR3 sequence (DNA): TGTGCCAGCAGTTACTCCCACAGGGGGGGAGATGGCTACACCTTC. The chain has TRBV6-5 and TRBJ1-2, with 8 nucleotides matching TRBD1. Germline CDR1 is MNHEY and CDR2 is SVGAGI. The CDR3 length is 15 residues. J lost 6 bases, V lost 0 bases, and 6 bases had no gene match.

This sequence joins TRBV2 and TRBJ2-2; 7 bases match TRBD2. The germline V gene has CDR1 SNHLY and CDR2 FYNNEI. With 6 bases clipped from V and 3 bases from J, the junction kept 7 bases outside the gene matches. This CDR3 is built from 15 residues. The CDR3: CASRAGTAHTGELFF. For the CDR3, the DNA is TGTGCCAGCAGAGCGGGGACGGCCCACACCGGGGAGCTGTTTTTT. Looking up the rest from reference TRBV2 and TRBJ2-2 gives the full variable domain: EPEVTQTPSHQVTQMGQEVILRCVPISNHLYFYWYRQILGQKVEFLVSFYNNEISEKSEIFDDQFSVERPDGSNFTLKIRSTKLEDSAMYFCASRAGTAHTGELFFGEGSRLTVL.

The chain is built from TRBV2 and TRBJ2-3; no reliable D call. V lost 8 bases to trimming and J lost 6 bases, with 9 bases between them. From germline, CDR1 is SNHLY and CDR2 FYNNEI. The length of the CDR3 is 11 residues. The CDR3 reads CASLETDTQYF. The CDR3 DNA is TGTGCCAGCCTCGAGACGGATACGCAGTATTTT.

This clonotype was counted only a few times. The chain has TRBV6-1 and TRBJ2-5; D is ambiguous. The V gene's germline CDR1 is MNHNS and CDR2 SASEGT. Trimming stripped 5 bases from V and 2 bases from J, with 18 bases between. The CDR3 is 16 residues long. This CDR3 reads CASSSWPWGRQETQYF. The DNA for the CDR3 is TGTGCCAGCAGTTCCTGGCCGTGGGGAAGACAAGAGACCCAGTACTTC.

This clonotype was seen a few times. The genes are TRBV20-1 and TRBJ1-1, with D possibly matching TRBD1 (5 bases). The CDR3 has 13 residues. Per the germline V gene, CDR1 is DFQATT and CDR2 is SNEGSKA (reference sequence). Trimming took 6 bases from V and 5 from J, leaving 16 bases between them. CDR3 bases: TGCAGTGCAAGACCGGGACCCAGGACTGAAGCTTTCTTT. It is translated as CSARPGPRTEAFF.

This clonotype was recorded at least ten times. This chain uses TRBV28 with TRBJ2-7; D gene uncertain. Germline CDR1 is MDHEN and CDR2 is SYDVKM. The CDR3 consists of 14 residues. V was trimmed by 4 bases and J by 2 bases, leaving 12 bases between them. CDR3: CASSSVPNPYEQYF. CDR3 DNA sequence: TGTGCCAGCAGTTCAGTCCCTAACCCCTACGAGCAGTACTTC.

The chain combines TRBV7-2 with TRBJ2-4; TRBD2 aligns across 13 bases. Trimming removed 4 bases from V and 0 bases from J; junction bases left unmatched: 3. CDR3 size: 17 residues. In germline, CDR1 is SGHTA, CDR2 FQGNSA. This CDR3 reads CASSWGTSGVAKNIQYF. The CDR3 DNA reads as TGTGCCAGCAGCTGGGGGACTAGCGGGGTAGCCAAAAACATTCAGTACTTC.